The table lists the clone carrying this TCR beta chain with a count of one. Produced via immunoSEQ multiplex PCR; TCRdb's table is partial and in-frame only. Of some 13,000 clones in the sample, about four fifths were seen once. This entry belongs to a study of technical replicates of blood from several donors. CDR3 size: 14 residues. Trimming took 1 base from V and 6 from J; bases not matched to a gene: 6. CDR1 is MNHNS and CDR2 is SASEGT in the germline V gene. The sequence was obtained from a human donor in good health. V usage is TRBV6-1 and J usage is TRBJ2-7; 7 bases agree with TRBD1. The sample consisted of PBMCs. CDR3 loop: CASSEVRQGREQYF. As DNA, the CDR3 is TGTGCCAGCAGTGAAGTCCGACAGGGTCGCGAGCAGTACTTC.